This T cell receptor beta chain was identified in a study of shared clonotypes between healthy human individuals. Study observations and caveats: Clonotype sharing across four donors was observed for around 5% of naive CD4 clonotypes.

A word on this clone: The target antigen is unknown.

The method was immunoSEQ multiplex PCR; TCRdb's version includes in-frame clones alone and lacks a portion of them. The table lists over 1.5 million clones, 98% of them singletons. Germline V gene data show CDR1 as GTSNPN and CDR2 as SVGIG (reference sequence). The CDR3 has 15 residues. After removal of 2 bases from V and 7 bases from J, the junction contained 9 bases not matched to a gene. The chain recombines TRBV30 with TRBJ1-4, with 8 bases matching TRBD1. Sequencing was carried out using naive CD4+ T cells sorted from blood. As for subset: CD45RA+ positively selected. The source is a man aged 25-45 years in good health. CDR3 loop: CAWSSKTGVFEKLFF. CDR3 in DNA: TGTGCCTGGAGTTCAAAGACAGGGGTATTTGAAAAACTGTTTTTT.